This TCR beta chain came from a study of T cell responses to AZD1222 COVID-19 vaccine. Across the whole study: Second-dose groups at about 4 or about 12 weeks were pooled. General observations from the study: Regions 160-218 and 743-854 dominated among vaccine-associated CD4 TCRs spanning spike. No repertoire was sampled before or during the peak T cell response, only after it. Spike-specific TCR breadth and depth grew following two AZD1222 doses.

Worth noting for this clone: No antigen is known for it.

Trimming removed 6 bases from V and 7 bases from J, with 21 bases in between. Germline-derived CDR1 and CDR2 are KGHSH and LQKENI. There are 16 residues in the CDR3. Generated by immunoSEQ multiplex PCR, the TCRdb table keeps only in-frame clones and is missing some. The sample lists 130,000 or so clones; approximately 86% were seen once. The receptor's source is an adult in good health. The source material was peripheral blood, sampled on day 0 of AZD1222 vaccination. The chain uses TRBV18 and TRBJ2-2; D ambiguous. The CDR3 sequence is CASSGIEPPMGGELFF. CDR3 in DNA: TGTGCCAGCTCGGGTATCGAGCCCCCAATGGGCGGGGAGCTGTTTTTT.